Listed here are 9 T cell receptor beta chains from one sample, sequenced in a study of blood T cell repertoires in COVID-19. Assay: immunoSEQ multiplex PCR; the TCRdb copy retains only in-frame clones and omits some. The sample holds 150,000 to 200,000 clones, around 87% seen once. The sequenced material came from peripheral blood. Receptors originate from a middle-aged man with active or convalescent COVID-19.

The V gene is TRBV12-5, the J gene TRBJ1-3; D possibly corresponds to TRBD1 (5 bases). CDR1 and CDR2 (germline): LGHNT, FRNRAP. The CDR3 totals 16 residues. V was cut by 2 bases and J by 0 bases, with 11 bases left in between. CDR3 residues: CASGLTVGGSGNTIYF. CDR3 DNA sequence: TGTGCTAGTGGTTTGACCGTGGGGGGCTCTGGAAACACCATATATTTT.

This clone was seen more than once but under ten times. The genes are TRBV3-1 (or the pseudogene TRBV3-2) and TRBJ2-7; 12 positions agree with TRBD2. V lost 0 bases and J lost 3; bases outside the gene matches: 0. Germline V lookup: CDR1 LGHDT, CDR2 YNNKEL (reference sequence). The CDR3 totals 15 residues. This chain's CDR3 is CASSQETSGGYEQYF. CDR3 DNA: TGTGCCAGCAGCCAAGAGACTAGCGGGGGCTACGAGCAGTACTTC.

The genes are TRBV4-1 and TRBJ1-4; D unclear. The CDR3 extends over 17 amino acids. V was cut by 0 bases and J by 5 bases, with 16 bases left in between. Germline assignment: CDR1 MGHRA and CDR2 YSYEKL. CDR3 coding DNA: TGCGCCAGCAGCCAAGATCGCGGTGGCTATAGAAATGAAAAACTGTTTTTT. It yields the protein CASSQDRGGYRNEKLFF.

This chain connects TRBV5-1 to TRBJ1-2; no definite D call. Trimming took 0 bases from V and 7 from J, leaving 10 bases between them. Per germline, CDR1 SGHRS and CDR2 YFSETQ. This CDR3 has 13 residues. In DNA, the CDR3 is TGCGCCAGCAGCTTGGGGAGTCTTATTGGCTACACCTTC. Its protein is CASSLGSLIGYTF.

The rearrangement joins TRBV6-5 to TRBJ2-5; TRBD2 matches at 9 bases. The CDR3 covers 14 residues. J was trimmed by 2 bases and V by 6 bases; bases with no gene match: 4. Germline lookup yields CDR1 MNHEY and CDR2 SVGAGI. The CDR3 protein is CASRRGGGQETQYF. The CDR3 DNA sequence: TGTGCCAGCAGACGCGGGGGGGGGCAAGAGACCCAGTACTTC.

The chain uses TRBV5-1 and TRBJ1-6; a weak D match, TRBD1 (6 bases). Germline assignment: CDR1 SGHRS and CDR2 YFSETQ. The CDR3 has 15 amino acids. Trimming left V 0 bases short and J 8 bases short, with 12 bases between. CDR3 coding DNA: TGCGCCAGCAGCTTGGAGCAGGGGCGGGATTCACCCCTCCACTTT. Amino acid sequence: CASSLEQGRDSPLHF.

The V call is TRBV18, the J call TRBJ1-4; no clear D gene. This CDR3 is built from 12 residues. Trimming cost V 4 bases and J 8 bases, with 8 bases left between them. CDR1 and CDR2 (germline): KGHSH, LQKENI. The DNA for the CDR3 is TGTGCCAGCTCACTGCATGGCGAAAAACTGTTTTTT. This encodes CASSLHGEKLFF.

CDR3 loop: CASSLSTEAFF. In DNA form, the CDR3 reads TGTGCCAGCAGCTTGAGTACAGAAGCTTTCTTT. The chain couples TRBV5-6 to TRBJ1-1, with D unresolved. Trimming took off 1 base at V and 8 bases at J, with 6 bases between the two ends. The germline CDR1 and CDR2 sequences are SGHDT and YYEEEE. The CDR3 extends over 11 amino acids.

The chain recombines TRBV5-1 with TRBJ2-2; D is undetermined. Germline CDR1 and CDR2: SGHRS and YFSETQ. Trimming took 4 bases from V and 2 from J, leaving 6 bases between them. CDR3 size: 13 residues. CDR3 protein: CASSHSNTGELFF. The CDR3 region has the DNA TGCGCCAGCAGCCACAGTAACACCGGGGAGCTGTTTTTT. The full variable domain, rest sourced from reference TRBV5-1 and TRBJ2-2, is KAGVTQTPRYLIKTRGQQVTLSCSPISGHRSVSWYQQTPGQGLQFLFEYFSETQRNKGNFPGRFSGRQFSNSRSEMNVSTLELGDSALYLCASSHSNTGELFFGEGSRLTVL.